The rows below give T cell receptor beta chains drawn from one sample of a study of blood T cell repertoires in COVID-19. Some clones are missing from TCRdb's copy, which holds only in-frame ones; the method was immunoSEQ multiplex PCR. The repertoire consists of 100,000 to 150,000 clones, with around 86% occurring once and the leading ten covering over 25%. The source material was peripheral blood. The receptors were gathered from a woman older than 75 with acute or convalescent COVID-19. The CDR3 runs from the conserved cysteine through the conserved F or W. D genes are given only for firm matches. A row's size may be missing; if present it is once, few, many or a size class.

clone size | V gene | D gene | CDR3 protein
NA | TRBV20-1 | NA | CSAREGYGYTF
NA | TRBV18 | TRBD1 | CASSPPAPQGQGSPLHF
NA | TRBV7-2 | NA | CASSSRGSEGYTF
once | TRBV6-1 | NA | CASSEQGRINTEAFF
NA | TRBV9 | NA | CASSPQGFQETQYF
once | TRBV19 | TRBD1 | CASSRQGDYGYTF
NA | TRBV6-6 | NA | CASSYWRAEAFF
NA | TRBV5-4 | TRBD2 | CASSLSGGVYEQYF
NA | TRBV24-1 | NA | CATSGSAATGELFF
NA | TRBV6-5 | NA | CASQQQGVYEQYF
NA | TRBV27 | TRBD1 | CASSLEQGARETQYF
few | TRBV18 | NA | CASSPQGSQQYF
NA | TRBV5-1 | NA | CASSSGLMRVEQFF
NA | TRBV5-4 | NA | CASSLPGKGEAFF
NA | TRBV6-5 | NA | CASSYREKLFF
once | TRBV7-2 | NA | CASSLGSGMVGGGGYTF
NA | TRBV5-1 | TRBD2 | CASSKGTSGGYEQYF
NA | TRBV5-1 | NA | CASSPMPGIKTQYF
NA | TRBV4-2 | TRBD1 | CASSTRTGQRNEQYF
NA | TRBV7-2 | TRBD1 | CASSFTGQGSETQYF
NA | TRBV9 | TRBD1 | CASSAPPGTGGGEAFF
NA | TRBV2 | NA | CASSDSTRGPIWGTIYF
NA | TRBV18 | TRBD1 | CASSLQGMNTEAFF
NA | TRBV9 | NA | CASSPDFYRVNTEAFF
NA | TRBV20-1 | NA | CSAREGHGYTF
NA | TRBV7-9 | TRBD1 | CASSAQGEEGYTF
NA | TRBV7-3 | NA | CASSSQGNSPLHF
NA | TRBV5-1 | NA | CASSLALVGLGTGELFF
NA | TRBV19 | TRBD1 | CASTASGQSSTDTQYF
NA | TRBV6-5 | NA | CASRPTGNYGYTF
NA | TRBV27 | NA | CASSLRDNSPLHF
NA | TRBV6-1 | TRBD2 | CASSGRLAGGTGELFF
NA | TRBV29-1 | NA | CSALEGNTGELFF
NA | TRBV7-2 | NA | CASSLARIASATNEKLFF
NA | TRBV18 | TRBD1 | CASSPGQRQGAEAFF
NA | TRBV6-6 | NA | CASSVDRTRTF
NA | TRBV4-3 | NA | CASSQGSGVGEEKLFF
NA | TRBV6-5 | TRBD2 | CASRDPGLGDEQFF